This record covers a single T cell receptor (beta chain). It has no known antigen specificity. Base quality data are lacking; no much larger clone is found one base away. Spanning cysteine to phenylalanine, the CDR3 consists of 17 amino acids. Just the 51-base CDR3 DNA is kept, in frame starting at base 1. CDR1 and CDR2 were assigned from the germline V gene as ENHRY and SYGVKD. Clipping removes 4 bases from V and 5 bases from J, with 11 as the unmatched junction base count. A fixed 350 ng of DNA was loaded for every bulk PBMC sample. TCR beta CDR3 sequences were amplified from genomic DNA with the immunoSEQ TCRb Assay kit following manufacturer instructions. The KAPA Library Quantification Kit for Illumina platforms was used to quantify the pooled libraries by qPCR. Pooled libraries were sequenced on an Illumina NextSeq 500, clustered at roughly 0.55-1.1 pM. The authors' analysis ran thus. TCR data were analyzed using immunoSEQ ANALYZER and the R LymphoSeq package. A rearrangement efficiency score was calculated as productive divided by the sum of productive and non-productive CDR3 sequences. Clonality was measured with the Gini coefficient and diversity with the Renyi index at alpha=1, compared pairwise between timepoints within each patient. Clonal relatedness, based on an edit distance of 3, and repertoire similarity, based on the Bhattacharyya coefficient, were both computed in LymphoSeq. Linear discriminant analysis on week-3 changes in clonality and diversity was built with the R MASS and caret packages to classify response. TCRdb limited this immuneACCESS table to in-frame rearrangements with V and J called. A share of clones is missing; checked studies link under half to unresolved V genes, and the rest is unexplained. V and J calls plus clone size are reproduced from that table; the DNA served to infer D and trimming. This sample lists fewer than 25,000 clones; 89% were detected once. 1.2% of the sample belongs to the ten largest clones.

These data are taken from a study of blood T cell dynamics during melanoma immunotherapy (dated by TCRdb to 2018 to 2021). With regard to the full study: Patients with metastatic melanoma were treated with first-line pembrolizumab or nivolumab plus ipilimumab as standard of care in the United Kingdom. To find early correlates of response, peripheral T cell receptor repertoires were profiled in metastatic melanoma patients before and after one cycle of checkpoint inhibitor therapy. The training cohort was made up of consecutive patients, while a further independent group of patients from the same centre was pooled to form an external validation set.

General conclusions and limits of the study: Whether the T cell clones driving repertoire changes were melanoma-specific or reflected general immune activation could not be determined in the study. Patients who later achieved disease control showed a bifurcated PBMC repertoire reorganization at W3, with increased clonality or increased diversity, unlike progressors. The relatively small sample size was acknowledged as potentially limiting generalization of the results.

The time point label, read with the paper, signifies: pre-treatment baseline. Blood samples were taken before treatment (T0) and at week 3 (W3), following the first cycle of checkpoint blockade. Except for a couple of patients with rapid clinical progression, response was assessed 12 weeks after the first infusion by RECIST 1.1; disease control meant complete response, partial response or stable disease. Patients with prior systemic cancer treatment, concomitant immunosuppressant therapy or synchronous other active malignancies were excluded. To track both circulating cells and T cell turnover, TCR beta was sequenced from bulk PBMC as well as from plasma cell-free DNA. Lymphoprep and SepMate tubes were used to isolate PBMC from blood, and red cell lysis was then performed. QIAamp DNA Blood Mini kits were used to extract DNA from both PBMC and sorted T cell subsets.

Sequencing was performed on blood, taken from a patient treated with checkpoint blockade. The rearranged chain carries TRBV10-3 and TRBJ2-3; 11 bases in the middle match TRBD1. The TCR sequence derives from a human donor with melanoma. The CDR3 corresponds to CAISGTRTGGGLDTQYF. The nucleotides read TGTGCCATCAGTGGGACTAGGACAGGGGGCGGTTTAGATACGCAGTATTTT.